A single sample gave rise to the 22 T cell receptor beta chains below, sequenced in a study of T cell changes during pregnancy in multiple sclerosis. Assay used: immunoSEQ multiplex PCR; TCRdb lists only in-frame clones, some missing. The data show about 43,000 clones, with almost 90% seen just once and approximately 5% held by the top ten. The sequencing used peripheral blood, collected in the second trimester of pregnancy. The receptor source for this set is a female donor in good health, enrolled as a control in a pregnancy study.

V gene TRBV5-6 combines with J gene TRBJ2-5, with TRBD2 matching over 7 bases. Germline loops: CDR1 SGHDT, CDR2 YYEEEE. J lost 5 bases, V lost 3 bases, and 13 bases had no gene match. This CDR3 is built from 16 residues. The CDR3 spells CASSSYGTTAMETQYF. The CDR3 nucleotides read TGTGCCAGCAGCTCTTACGGGACTACAGCTATGGAGACCCAGTACTTC.

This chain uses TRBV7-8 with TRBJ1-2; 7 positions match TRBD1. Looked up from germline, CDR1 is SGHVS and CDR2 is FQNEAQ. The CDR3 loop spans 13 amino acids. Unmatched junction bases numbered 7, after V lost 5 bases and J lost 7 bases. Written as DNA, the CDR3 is TGTGCCAGCAGCCTTGGACAGGTTGGTGGCTACACCTTC. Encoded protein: CASSLGQVGGYTF.

The CDR3 DNA sequence: TGTGCCAGTAGTATTGGACTAGCGGGAGTCGGTTTTTACAATGAGCAGTTCTTC. It is translated as CASSIGLAGVGFYNEQFF. V usage is TRBV19 and J usage is TRBJ2-1; 13 bases match TRBD2. CDR1 LNHDA and CDR2 SQIVND come from the germline V gene (reference sequence). Unmatched junction bases numbered 9, after V lost 3 bases and J lost 4 bases. The CDR3 consists of 18 residues.

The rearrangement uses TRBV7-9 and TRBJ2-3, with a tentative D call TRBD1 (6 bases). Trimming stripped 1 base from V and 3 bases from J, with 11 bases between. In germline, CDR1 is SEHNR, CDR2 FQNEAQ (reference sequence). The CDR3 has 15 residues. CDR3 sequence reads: CASSLGGQGTDTQYF. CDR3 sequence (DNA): TGTGCCAGCAGCTTAGGTGGGCAGGGGACAGATACGCAGTATTTT.

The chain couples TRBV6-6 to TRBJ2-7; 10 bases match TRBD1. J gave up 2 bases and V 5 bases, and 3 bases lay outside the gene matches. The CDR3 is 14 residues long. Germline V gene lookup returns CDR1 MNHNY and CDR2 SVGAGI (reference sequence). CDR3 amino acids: CASSDGTGAYEQYF. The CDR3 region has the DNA TGTGCCAGCAGTGACGGGACAGGGGCCTACGAGCAGTACTTC.

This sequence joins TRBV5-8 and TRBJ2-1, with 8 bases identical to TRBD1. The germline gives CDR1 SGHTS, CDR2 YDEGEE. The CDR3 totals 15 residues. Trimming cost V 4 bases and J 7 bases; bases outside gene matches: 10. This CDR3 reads CASSTGTGGLNEQFF. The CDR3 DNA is TGTGCCAGCAGCACCGGGACAGGAGGACTGAATGAGCAGTTCTTC.

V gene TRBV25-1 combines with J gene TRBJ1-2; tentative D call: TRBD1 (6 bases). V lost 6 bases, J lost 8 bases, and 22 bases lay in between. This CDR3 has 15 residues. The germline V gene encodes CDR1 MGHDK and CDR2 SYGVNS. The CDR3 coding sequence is TGTGCCAGCAGCCCAAGGGGAGGGGGACCTCACGGCTACACCTTC. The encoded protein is CASSPRGGGPHGYTF.

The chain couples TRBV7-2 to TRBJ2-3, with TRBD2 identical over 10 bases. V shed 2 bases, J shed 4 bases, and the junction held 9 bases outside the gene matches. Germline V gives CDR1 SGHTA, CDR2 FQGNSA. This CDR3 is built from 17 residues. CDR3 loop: CASSLRSGGLASDTQYF. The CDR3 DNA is TGTGCCAGCAGCTTAAGGAGTGGGGGACTAGCGTCAGATACGCAGTATTTT.

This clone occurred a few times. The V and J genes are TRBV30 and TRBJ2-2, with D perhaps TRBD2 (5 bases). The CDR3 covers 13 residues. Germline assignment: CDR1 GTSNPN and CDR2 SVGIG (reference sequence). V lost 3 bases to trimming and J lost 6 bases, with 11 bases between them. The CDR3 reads CAWSYGDPGELFF. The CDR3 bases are TGTGCCTGGAGCTACGGGGATCCCGGGGAGCTGTTTTTT.

In DNA, the CDR3 is TGTGCCAGCAGTGAAATACGGGGGGCTTTCTTT. Translating gives CASSEIRGAFF. V is TRBV2 and J is TRBJ1-1; perhaps TRBD1 as D (5 bases). V lost 2 bases to trimming and J lost 11 bases, with 9 bases between them. From germline, CDR1 is SNHLY and CDR2 FYNNEI. This CDR3 comprises 11 residues.

CDR3 in amino acids: CAISEEGVHGYTF. CDR3 DNA sequence: TGTGCCATCAGTGAAGAGGGGGTCCATGGCTACACCTTC. The chain carries TRBV10-3 and TRBJ1-2; D is possibly TRBD1 (6 bases). The V gene lost 3 bases and the J gene lost 6 bases, with 11 bases spanning the gap. The germline CDR1 and CDR2 sequences are ENHRY and SYGVKD. This CDR3 comprises 13 residues.

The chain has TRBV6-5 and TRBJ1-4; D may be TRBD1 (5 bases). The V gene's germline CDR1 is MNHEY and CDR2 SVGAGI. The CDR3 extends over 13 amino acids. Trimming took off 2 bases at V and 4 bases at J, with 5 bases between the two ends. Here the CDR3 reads CASSYRGNEKLFF. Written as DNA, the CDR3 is TGTGCCAGCAGTTACAGGGGTAATGAAAAACTGTTTTTT.

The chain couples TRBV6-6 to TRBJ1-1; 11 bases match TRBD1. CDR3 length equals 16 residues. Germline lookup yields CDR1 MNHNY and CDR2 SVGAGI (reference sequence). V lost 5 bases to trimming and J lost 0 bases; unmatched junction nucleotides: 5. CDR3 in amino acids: CASSQGQGAMNTEAFF. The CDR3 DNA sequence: TGTGCCAGCAGTCAAGGACAGGGGGCAATGAACACTGAAGCTTTCTTT.

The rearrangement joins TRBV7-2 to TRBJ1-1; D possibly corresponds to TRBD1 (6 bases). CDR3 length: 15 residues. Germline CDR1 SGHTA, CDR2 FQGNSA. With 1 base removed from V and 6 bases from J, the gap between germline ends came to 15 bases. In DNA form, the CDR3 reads TGTGCCAGCAGCTTAGTACAGGGTACAACCCCTGAAGCTTTCTTT. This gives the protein CASSLVQGTTPEAFF.

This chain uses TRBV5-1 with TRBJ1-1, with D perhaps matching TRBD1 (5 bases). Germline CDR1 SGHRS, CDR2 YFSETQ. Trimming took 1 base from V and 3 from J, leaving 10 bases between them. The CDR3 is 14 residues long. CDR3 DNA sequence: TGCGCCAGCAGCTTGACAGGCACCCACACTGAAGCTTTCTTT. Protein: CASSLTGTHTEAFF.

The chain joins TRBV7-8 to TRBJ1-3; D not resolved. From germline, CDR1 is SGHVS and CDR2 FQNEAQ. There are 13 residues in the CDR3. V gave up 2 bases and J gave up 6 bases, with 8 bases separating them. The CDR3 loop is CASSLPPENTIYF. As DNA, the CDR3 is TGTGCCAGCAGCTTACCCCCAGAAAACACCATATATTTT.

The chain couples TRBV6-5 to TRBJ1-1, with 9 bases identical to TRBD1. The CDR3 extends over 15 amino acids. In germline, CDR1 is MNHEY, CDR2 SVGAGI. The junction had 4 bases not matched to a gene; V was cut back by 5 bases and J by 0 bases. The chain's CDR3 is CASSTTGGLNTEAFF. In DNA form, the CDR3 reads TGTGCCAGCAGTACCACAGGGGGCCTGAACACTGAAGCTTTCTTT.

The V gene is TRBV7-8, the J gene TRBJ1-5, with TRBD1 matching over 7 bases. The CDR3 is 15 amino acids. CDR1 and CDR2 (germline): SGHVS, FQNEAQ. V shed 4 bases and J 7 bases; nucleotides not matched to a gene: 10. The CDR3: CASSSQGEDGQPQHF. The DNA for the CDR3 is TGTGCCAGCAGCTCTCAGGGGGAAGATGGACAGCCCCAGCATTTT.

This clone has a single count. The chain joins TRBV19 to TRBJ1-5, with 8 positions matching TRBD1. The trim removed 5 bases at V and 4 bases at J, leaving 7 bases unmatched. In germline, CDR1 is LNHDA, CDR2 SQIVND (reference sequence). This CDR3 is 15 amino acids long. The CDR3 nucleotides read TGTGCCAGTAGTCAAGGACAGGGCTTTAATCAGCCCCAGCATTTT. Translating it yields CASSQGQGFNQPQHF.

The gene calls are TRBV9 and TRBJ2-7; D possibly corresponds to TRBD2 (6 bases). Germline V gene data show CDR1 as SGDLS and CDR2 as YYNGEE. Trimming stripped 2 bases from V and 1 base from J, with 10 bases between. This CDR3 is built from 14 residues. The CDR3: CASSVGDSSYEQYF. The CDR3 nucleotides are TGTGCCAGCAGCGTTGGGGACTCGTCCTACGAGCAGTACTTC. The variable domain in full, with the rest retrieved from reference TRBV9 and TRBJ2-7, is DSGVTQTPKHLITATGQRVTLRCSPRSGDLSVYWYQQSLDQGLQFLIQYYNGEERAKGNILERFSAQQFPDLHSELNLSSLELGDSALYFCASSVGDSSYEQYFGPGTRLTVT.

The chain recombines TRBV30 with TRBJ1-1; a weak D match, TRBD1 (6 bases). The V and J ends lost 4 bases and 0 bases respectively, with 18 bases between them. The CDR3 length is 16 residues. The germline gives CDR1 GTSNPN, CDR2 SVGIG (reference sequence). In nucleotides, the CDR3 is TGTGCCTGGATTCTAGCCGGGGGGGGCATGAACACTGAAGCTTTCTTT. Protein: CAWILAGGGMNTEAFF.

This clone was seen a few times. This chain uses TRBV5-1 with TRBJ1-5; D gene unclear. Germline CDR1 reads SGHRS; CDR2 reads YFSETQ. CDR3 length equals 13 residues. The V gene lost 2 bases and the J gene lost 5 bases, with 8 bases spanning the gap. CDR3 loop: CASSFSGDQPQHF. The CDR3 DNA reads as TGCGCCAGCAGCTTTTCCGGAGATCAGCCCCAGCATTTT.